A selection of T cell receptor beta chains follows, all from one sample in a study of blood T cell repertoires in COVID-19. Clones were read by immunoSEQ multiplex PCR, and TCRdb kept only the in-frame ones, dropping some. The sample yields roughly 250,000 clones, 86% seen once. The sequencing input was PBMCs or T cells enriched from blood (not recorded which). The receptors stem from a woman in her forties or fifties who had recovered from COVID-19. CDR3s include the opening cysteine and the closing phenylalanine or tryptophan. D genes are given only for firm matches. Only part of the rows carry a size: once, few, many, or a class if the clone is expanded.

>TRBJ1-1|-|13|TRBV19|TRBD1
TGTGCCAGTACCGGGACAGGGGGTACTGAAGCTTTCTTT
CASTGTGGTEAFF
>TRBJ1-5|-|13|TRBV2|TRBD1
TGTGCCGGGGGGACAGAGGGGTTACAGCCCCAGCATTTT
CAGGTEGLQPQHF
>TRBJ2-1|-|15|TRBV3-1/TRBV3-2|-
TGTGCCAGCAGCGAAAAGCTCGAGATTGTCGATGAGCAGTTCTTC
CASSEKLEIVDEQFF
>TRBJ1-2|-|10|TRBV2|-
TGTGCCAGCGTACAATGGGGCTACACCTTC
CASVQWGYTF
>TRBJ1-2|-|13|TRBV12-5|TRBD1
TGTGCTAGTGGTTTGAGGGACAGGGTTGGCTACACCTTC
CASGLRDRVGYTF
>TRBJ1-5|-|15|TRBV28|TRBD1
TGTGCCAGCAGCCTCGGGACAGGTTGGGTTCAGCCCCAGCATTTT
CASSLGTGWVQPQHF
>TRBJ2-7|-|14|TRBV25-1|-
TGTGCCAGCAGTGATGGGGCAATTTCCTACGAGCAGTACTTC
CASSDGAISYEQYF
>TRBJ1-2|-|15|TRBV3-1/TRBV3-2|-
TGTGCCAGCAGAAGCTCCGGGACACTCAACTATGGCTACACCTTC
CASRSSGTLNYGYTF
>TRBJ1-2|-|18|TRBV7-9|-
TGTGCCAGCAGCTTAGCGAGGTCCGGCCCCCAGTGGCTCTATGGCTACACCTTC
CASSLARSGPQWLYGYTF
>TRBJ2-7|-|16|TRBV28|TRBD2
TGTGCCAGCAGTACCTGGACTAGCGGGAGGCCCTACGAGCAGTACTTC
CASSTWTSGRPYEQYF
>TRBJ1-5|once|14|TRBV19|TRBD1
TGTGCCAGTAGTCGACAGGGTCCCGGTCAGCCCCAGCATTTT
CASSRQGPGQPQHF
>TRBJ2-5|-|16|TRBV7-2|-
TGTGCCAGCAGCCCCCCTGGGAGGCGGGGTCAAGAGACCCAGTACTTC
CASSPPGRRGQETQYF
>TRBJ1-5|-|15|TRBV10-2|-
TGCGCCAGCAGTGAAGTATTCGGAGTAAATCAGCCCCAGCATTTT
CASSEVFGVNQPQHF
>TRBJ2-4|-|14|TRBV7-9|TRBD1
TGTGCCAGCAGCCCGACAGGGTACGGAAACATTCAGTACTTC
CASSPTGYGNIQYF
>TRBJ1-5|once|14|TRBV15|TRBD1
TGTGCCACCAGCAGAGCCACAGGGGTTCAGCCCCAGCATTTT
CATSRATGVQPQHF
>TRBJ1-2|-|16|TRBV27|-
TGTGCCAGCAGTTTTAGGTCGGAGGTAGCTAACTATGGCTACACCTTC
CASSFRSEVANYGYTF
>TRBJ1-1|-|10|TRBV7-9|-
TGTGGAGGGGGTGAACTTGAAGCTTTCTTT
CGGGELEAFF
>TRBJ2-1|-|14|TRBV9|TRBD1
TGTGCCAGCAACCAGGGGGCAGCCTACAATGAGCAGTTCTTC
CASNQGAAYNEQFF
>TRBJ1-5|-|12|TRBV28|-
TGTGCCGCGGGGACGCTCAATCAGCCCCAGCATTTT
CAAGTLNQPQHF
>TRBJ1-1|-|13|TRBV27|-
TGTGCCAGCAGTTTTTCCAGAAACACTGAAGCTTTCTTT
CASSFSRNTEAFF
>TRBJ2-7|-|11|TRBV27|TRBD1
TGTGCCAGCAGTACTACAGGGGTGCAGTACTTC
CASSTTGVQYF
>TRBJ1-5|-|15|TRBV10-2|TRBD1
TGCGCCAGCAGTGGAAGGGACAGGGTCGGGCAGCCCCAGCATTTT
CASSGRDRVGQPQHF
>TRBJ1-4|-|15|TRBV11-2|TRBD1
TGTGCCAGCAGCTTAGGGGACAGGCGAAATGAAAAACTGTTTTTT
CASSLGDRRNEKLFF
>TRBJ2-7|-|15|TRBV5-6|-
TGTGCCAGCAGCTCGCCTCGGGTAGCGGTTTACGAGCAGTACTTC
CASSSPRVAVYEQYF
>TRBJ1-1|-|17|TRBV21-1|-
TGTGCCAGCAGCAAAGAAAAGGAGGGGGGGGTGAACACTGAAGCTTTCTTT
CASSKEKEGGVNTEAFF
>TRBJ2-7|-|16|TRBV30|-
TGTGCCTGGAGTGTACCCAGGGCAGGAATTATTCACGAGCAGTACTTC
CAWSVPRAGIIHEQYF
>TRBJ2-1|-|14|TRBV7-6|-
TGTGCCAGCAGCTCCGGACTCATGGGTTCTGAGCAGTTCTTC
CASSSGLMGSEQFF
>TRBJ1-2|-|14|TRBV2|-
TGTGCCAGCAGTGGGTGGCAGGGTATGAGAGGCTACACCTTC
CASSGWQGMRGYTF
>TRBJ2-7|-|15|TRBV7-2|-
TGTGCCAGCAGCCCGAGCTTAGCGGCATCCTACGAGCAGTACTTC
CASSPSLAASYEQYF
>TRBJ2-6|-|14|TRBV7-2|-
TGTGCCAGCAGCCGGGGAACTGGGGCCAACGTCCTGACTTTC
CASSRGTGANVLTF
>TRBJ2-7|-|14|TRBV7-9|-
TGTGCCAGCATTAGCAGGGGCGATAGAGGTGAGCAGTACTTC
CASISRGDRGEQYF
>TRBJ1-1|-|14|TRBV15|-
TGTGCCACCAGCAGATCCAGGGTGCGCACTGAAGCTTTCTTT
CATSRSRVRTEAFF
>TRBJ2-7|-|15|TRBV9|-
TGTGCCAGCAGCGTGGGGCTTTCGGGCTCCTACGAGCAGTACTTC
CASSVGLSGSYEQYF
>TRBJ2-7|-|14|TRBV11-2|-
TGTGCCAGCAGCTTATCGGGACTGGGGAACAAGCAGTACTTC
CASSLSGLGNKQYF
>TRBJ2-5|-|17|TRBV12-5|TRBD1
TGTGCTAGTGGTCCAGACCGGGACAGAGTTTACCAAGAGACCCAGTACTTC
CASGPDRDRVYQETQYF
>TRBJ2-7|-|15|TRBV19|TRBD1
TGTGCCAGCGCCCTCCGGGGACAGGGGAACTACGAGCAGTACTTC
CASALRGQGNYEQYF
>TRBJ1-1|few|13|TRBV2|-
TGTGCCAGCAGTGAGCAGGGTGGGGCTGAAGCTTTCTTT
CASSEQGGAEAFF
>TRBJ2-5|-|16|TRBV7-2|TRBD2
TGTGCCAGCAGCAAACTAGCGACAAGGGTCCTAGAGACCCAGTACTTC
CASSKLATRVLETQYF
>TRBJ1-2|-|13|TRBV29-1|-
TGCAGCGTTGAGGTTACAGAAGACTATGGCTACACCTTC
CSVEVTEDYGYTF
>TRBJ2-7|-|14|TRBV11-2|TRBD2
TGTGCCAGCAGCTTATGGCGGGAGGGCCTCGAGCAGTACTTC
CASSLWREGLEQYF
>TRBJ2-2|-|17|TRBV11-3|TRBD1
TGTGCCAGCAGCCCCGGTGGACAGGGGTTGCGGGGAGGGGAGCTGTTTTTT
CASSPGGQGLRGGELFF
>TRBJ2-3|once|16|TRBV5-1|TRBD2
TGCGCCAGCAGCTTTAGCGGGGGGGCCGGCACAGATACGCAGTATTTT
CASSFSGGAGTDTQYF